This T cell receptor (beta chain) comes out of a study of follicular helper T cells after annual influenza vaccination. Measured with immunoSEQ multiplex PCR; TCRdb has only the in-frame clones, and not every one. The sample has 9,500 to 15,000 clones; more than 75% are singletons. V was clipped by 4 bases and J by 0 bases, with 10 bases between them. The CDR3 length is 14 residues. The germline CDR1 and CDR2 sequences are SGHRS and YFSETQ. Regarding time point: 2015-2016 season, pre-vaccination. The sequence derives from an adult who received the influenza vaccine. The chain combines TRBV5-1 with TRBJ1-1; D is ambiguous. The source was CXCR5+ CD38- circulating T follicular helper cells from blood, collected on the day of influenza vaccination. Subset of the sample: circulating Tfh, non-naive CD4+CXCR5+PD-1+ (ICOS+CD38+ or ICOS-CD38-). The CDR3 DNA sequence: TGCGCCAGCAGCCGGGCAGAATTGAACACTGAAGCTTTCTTT. It translates to CASSRAELNTEAFF.